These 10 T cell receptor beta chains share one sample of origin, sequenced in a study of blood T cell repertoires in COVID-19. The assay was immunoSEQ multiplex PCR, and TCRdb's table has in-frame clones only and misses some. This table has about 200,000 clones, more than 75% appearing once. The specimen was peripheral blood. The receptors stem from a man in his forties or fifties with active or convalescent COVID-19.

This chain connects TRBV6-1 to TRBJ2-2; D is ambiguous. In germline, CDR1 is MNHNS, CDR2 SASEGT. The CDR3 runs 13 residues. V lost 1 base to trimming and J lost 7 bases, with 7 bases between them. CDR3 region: CASSEVNSGELFF. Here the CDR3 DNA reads TGTGCCAGCAGTGAAGTGAATAGCGGGGAGCTGTTTTTT.

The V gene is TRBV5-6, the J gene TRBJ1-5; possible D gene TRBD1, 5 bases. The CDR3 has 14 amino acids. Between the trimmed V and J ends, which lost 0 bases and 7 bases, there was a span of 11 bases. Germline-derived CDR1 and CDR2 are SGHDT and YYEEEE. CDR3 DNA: TGTGCCAGCAGCTTGGGACAGTGGACCCAGCCCCAGCATTTT. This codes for CASSLGQWTQPQHF.

CDR3 DNA: TGTGCCAGCACCTCCCGGACAGGGCCCTACGAGCAGTACTTC. Its translation: CASTSRTGPYEQYF. The chain has TRBV9 and TRBJ2-7; 8 nucleotides line up with TRBD1. Per germline, CDR1 SGDLS and CDR2 YYNGEE. Trimming cost V 6 bases and J 2 bases; bases outside gene matches: 7. The CDR3 runs 14 residues.

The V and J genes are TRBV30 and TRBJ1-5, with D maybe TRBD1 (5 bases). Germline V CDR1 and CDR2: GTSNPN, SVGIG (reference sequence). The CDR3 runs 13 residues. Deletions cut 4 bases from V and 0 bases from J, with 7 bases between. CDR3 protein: CAWNTGSNQPQHF. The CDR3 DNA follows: TGTGCCTGGAACACAGGTAGCAATCAGCCCCAGCATTTT.

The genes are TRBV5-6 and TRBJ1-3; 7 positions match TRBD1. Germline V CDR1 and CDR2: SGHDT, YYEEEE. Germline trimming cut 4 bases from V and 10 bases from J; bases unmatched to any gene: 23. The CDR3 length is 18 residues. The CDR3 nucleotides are TGTGCCAGCAGCCTATACAGACAGGGAAGGGAATCGGCTTCTACCATATATTTT. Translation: CASSLYRQGRESASTIYF.

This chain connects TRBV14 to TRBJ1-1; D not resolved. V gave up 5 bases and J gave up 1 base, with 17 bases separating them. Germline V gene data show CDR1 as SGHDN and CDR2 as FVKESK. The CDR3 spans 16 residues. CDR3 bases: TGTGCCAGCAGCTCTCTTGTCTTGACACCGAACACTGAAGCTTTCTTT. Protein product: CASSSLVLTPNTEAFF. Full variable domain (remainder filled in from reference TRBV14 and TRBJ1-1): EAGVTQFPSHSVIEKGQTVTLRCDPISGHDNLYWYRRVMGKEIKFLLHFVKESKQDESGMPNNRFLAERTGGTYSTLKVQPAELEDSGVYFCASSSLVLTPNTEAFFGQGTRLTVV.

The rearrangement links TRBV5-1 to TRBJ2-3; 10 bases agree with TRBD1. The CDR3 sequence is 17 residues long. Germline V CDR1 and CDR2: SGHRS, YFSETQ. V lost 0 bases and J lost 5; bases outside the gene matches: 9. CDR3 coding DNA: TGCGCCAGCAGCTTGGCCGGGACAGGGGAGTCCGGAGATACGCAGTATTTT. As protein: CASSLAGTGESGDTQYF.

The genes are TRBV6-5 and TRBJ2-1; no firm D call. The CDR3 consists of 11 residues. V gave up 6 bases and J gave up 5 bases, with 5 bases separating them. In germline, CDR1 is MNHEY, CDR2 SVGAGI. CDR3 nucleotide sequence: TGTGCCAGCAGCCGCGACAATGAGCAGTTCTTC. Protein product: CASSRDNEQFF.

The CDR3 DNA sequence: TGTGCCACCAGCAGGGGGGGACAGAACTATGGCTACACCTTC. Translating it yields CATSRGGQNYGYTF. The chain joins TRBV15 to TRBJ1-2; TRBD1 matches 7 bases. Trimming took 3 bases from V and 2 from J; bases not matched to a gene: 3. The CDR3 is made up of 14 amino acids. Germline values: CDR1 LNHNV, CDR2 YYDKDF (reference sequence).

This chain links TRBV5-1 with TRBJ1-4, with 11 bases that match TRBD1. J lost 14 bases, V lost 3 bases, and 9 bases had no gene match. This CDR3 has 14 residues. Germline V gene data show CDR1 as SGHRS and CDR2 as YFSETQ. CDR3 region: CASSSGTGGEQLFF. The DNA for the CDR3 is TGCGCCAGCAGCTCCGGGACAGGGGGAGAACAGCTGTTTTTT.